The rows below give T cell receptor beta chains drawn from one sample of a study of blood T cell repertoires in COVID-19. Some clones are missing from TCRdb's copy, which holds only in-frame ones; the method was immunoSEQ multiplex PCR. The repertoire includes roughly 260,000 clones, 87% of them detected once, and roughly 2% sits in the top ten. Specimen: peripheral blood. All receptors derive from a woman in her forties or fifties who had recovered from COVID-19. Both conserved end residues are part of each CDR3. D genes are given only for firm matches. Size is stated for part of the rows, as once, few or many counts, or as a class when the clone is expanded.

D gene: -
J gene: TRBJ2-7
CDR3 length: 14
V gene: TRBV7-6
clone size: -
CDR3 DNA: TGTGCCAGCAGCACAACAGACTACCCTTACGAGCAGTACTTC
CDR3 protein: CASSTTDYPYEQYF

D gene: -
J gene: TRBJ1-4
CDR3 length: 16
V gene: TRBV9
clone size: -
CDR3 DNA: TGTGCCAGCAGCTTAGGGGAGATGGGGTCTAATGAAAAACTGTTTTTT
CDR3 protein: CASSLGEMGSNEKLFF

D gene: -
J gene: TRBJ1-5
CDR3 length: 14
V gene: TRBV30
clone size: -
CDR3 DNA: TGTGCCTGGAGTGTGTCAGGGCTTAATCAGCCCCAGCATTTT
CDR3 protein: CAWSVSGLNQPQHF

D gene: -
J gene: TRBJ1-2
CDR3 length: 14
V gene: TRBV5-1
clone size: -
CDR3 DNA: TGCGCCAGCAGCTACCAGATTAACAACTATGGCTACACCTTC
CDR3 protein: CASSYQINNYGYTF

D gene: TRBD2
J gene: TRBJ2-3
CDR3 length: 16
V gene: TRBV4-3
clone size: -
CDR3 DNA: TGCGCCAGCAGCCAAGATGGGAGGGTAATCACAGATACGCAGTATTTT
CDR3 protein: CASSQDGRVITDTQYF

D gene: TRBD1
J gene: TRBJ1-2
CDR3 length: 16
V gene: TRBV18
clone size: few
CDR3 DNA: TGTGCCAGCTCACCACTCGGACAGGGGGCATTCGGGGGCTACACCTTC
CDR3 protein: CASSPLGQGAFGGYTF

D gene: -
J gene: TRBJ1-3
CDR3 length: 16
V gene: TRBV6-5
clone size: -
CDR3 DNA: TGTGCCAGCAGTTATCAGGGGCCCGGCTCTGGAAACACCATATATTTT
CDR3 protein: CASSYQGPGSGNTIYF

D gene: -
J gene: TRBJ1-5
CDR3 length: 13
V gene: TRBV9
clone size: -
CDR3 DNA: TGTGCCAGCAGCGTTTCGTTCAATCAGCCCCAGCATTTT
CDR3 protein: CASSVSFNQPQHF

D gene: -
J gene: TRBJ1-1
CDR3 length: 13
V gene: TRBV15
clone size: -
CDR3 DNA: TGTGCCACCAGCGGCGATTGGGCCGTTAGAGCTTTCTTT
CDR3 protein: CATSGDWAVRAFF

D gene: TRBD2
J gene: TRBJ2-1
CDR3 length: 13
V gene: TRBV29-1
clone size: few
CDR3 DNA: TGCAGCGTTAGCGGGAAAGGTGTTTACGAGCAGTTCTTC
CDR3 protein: CSVSGKGVYEQFF

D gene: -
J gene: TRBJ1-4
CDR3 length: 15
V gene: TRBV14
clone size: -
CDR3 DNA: TGTGCCAGCAGCCAAGAACGAGGCATTAATGAAAAACTGTTTTTT
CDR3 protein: CASSQERGINEKLFF

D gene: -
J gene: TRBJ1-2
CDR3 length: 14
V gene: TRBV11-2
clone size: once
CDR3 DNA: TGTGCCAGCAGCGGTACGGGACTCTTCTTTGGCTACACCTTC
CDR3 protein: CASSGTGLFFGYTF

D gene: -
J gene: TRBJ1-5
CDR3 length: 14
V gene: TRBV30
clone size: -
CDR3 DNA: TGTGCCTGGAGTAAGGGCGGGGCTCGATCGCCCCAGCATTTT
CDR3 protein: CAWSKGGARSPQHF

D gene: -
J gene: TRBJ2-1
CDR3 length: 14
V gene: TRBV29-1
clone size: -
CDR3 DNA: TGCAGCGTTGTGGAGGCCAGCTCCTACAATGAGCAGTTCTTC
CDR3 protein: CSVVEASSYNEQFF

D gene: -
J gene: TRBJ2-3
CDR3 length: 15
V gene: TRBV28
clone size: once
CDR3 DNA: TGTGCCAGCAGTTTAAGGGCGGGCACGGTTGGTACGCAGTATTTT
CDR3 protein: CASSLRAGTVGTQYF

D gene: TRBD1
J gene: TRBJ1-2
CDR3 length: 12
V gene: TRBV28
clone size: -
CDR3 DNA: TGTGCCAGCAGTGACAGGGCACACGGCTACACCTTC
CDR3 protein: CASSDRAHGYTF

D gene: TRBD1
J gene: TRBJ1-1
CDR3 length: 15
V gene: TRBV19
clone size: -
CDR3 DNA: TGTGCCAGTAGTACCCGGACAGGGAGGGCCACTGAAGCTTTCTTT
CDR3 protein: CASSTRTGRATEAFF

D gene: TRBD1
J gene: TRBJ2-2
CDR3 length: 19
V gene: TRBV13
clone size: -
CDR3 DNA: TGTGCCAGCAGCCTAGTCTGGACAGGGGGCATCAGAGGAACCGGGGAGCTGTTTTTT
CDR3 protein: CASSLVWTGGIRGTGELFF

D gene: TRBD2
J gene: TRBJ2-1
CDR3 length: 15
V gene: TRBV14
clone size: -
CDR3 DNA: TGTGCCAGCAGCACTCAACTAGCGGCCTACAATGAGCAGTTCTTC
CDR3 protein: CASSTQLAAYNEQFF

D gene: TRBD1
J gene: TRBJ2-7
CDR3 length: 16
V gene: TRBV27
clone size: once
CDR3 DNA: TGTGCCAGCAGTTCTCTACCGGGACAGGGTCACTACGAGCAGTACTTC
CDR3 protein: CASSSLPGQGHYEQYF

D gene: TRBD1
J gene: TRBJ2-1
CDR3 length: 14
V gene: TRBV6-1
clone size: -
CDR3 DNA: TGTGCCAGCAGACACCTTCAGGACAGGAATGAGCAGTTCTTC
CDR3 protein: CASRHLQDRNEQFF

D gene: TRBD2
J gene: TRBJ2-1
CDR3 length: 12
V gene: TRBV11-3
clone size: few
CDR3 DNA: TGTGCCAGCAGCTACCGGGAGGAAAAGCAGTTCTTC
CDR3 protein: CASSYREEKQFF

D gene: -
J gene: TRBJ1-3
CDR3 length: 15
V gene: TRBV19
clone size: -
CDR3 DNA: TGTGCCAGTAGTATACGCCAGAACTCTGGAAACACCATATATTTT
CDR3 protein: CASSIRQNSGNTIYF

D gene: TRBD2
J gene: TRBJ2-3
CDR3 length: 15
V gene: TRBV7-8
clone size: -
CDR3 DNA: TGTGCCAGCAGCCCTTGGGGGAGGGACACAGATACGCAGTATTTT
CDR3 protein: CASSPWGRDTDTQYF

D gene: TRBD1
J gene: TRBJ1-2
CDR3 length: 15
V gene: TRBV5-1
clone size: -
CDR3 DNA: TGCGCCACCAGATTAACGACAGGGGGAACCTATGGCTACACCTTC
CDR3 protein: CATRLTTGGTYGYTF

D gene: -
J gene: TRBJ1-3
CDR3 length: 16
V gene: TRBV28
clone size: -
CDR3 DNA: TGTGCCAGCAGTTTGTACAGGATTGGTGGGGGAAACACCATATATTTT
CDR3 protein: CASSLYRIGGGNTIYF

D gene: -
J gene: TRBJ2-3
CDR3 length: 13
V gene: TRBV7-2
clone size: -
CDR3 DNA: TGTGCCAGCAGCTTAGAGGGGCTAGATACGCAGTATTTT
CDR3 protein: CASSLEGLDTQYF

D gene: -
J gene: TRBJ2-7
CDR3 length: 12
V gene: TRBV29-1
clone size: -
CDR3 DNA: TGCAGCGTTGTTGGGCTATCCTACGAGCAGTACTTC
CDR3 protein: CSVVGLSYEQYF

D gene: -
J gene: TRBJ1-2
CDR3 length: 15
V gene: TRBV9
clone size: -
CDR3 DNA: TGTGCCAGCAGCGTAGCGGACACGGCTAACTATGGCTACACCTTC
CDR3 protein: CASSVADTANYGYTF

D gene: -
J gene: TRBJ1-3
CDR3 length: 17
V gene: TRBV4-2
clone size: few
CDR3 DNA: TGTGCCAGCAGCCGAAGCATGGGGGGTGGGTCTGGAAACACCATATATTTT
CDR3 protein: CASSRSMGGGSGNTIYF

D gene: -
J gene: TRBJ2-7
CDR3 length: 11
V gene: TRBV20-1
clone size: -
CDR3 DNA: TGCAGTGCTGAGCGCCGCTACGAGCAGTACTTC
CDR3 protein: CSAERRYEQYF

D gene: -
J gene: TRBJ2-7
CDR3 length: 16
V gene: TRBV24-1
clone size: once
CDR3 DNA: TGTGCCACCAGTGGTTCGGGGCAGGGGAGCTCCTACGAGCAGTACTTC
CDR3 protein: CATSGSGQGSSYEQYF

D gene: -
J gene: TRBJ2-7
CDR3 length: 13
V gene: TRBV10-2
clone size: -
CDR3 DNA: TGCGCCAGCAGGGTCGGAGTCTCCTACGAGCAGTACTTC
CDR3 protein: CASRVGVSYEQYF

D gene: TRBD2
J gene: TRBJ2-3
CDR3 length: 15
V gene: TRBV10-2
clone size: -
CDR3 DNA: TGCGCCAGCAGTGAAAGGCGGGGGGGCCAAGATACGCAGTATTTT
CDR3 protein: CASSERRGGQDTQYF

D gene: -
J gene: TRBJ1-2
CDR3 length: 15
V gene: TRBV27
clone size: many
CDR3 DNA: TGTGCCAGCAGTTCTGGGGGGGTTCCTAACTATGGCTACACCTTC
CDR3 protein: CASSSGGVPNYGYTF

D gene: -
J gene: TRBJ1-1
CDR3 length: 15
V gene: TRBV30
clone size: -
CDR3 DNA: TGTGCCTGGAGTGTAGGAGGGCCGGGGGACACTGAAGCTTTCTTT
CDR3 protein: CAWSVGGPGDTEAFF

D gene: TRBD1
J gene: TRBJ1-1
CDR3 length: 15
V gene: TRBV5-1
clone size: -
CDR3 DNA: TGCGCCAGCAGCTTCCAGGGGGCATTGAACACTGAAGCTTTCTTT
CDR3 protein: CASSFQGALNTEAFF

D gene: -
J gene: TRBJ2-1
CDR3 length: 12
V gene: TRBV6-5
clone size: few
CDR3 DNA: TGTGCCAGCAGTTACCCTGCGGGGGAGCAGTTCTTC
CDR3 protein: CASSYPAGEQFF

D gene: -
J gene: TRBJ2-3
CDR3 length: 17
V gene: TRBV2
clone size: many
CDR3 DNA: TGTGCCAGCAGAGCGAGTTCGCAGGGGGGATCCACAGATACGCAGTATTTT
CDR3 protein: CASRASSQGGSTDTQYF